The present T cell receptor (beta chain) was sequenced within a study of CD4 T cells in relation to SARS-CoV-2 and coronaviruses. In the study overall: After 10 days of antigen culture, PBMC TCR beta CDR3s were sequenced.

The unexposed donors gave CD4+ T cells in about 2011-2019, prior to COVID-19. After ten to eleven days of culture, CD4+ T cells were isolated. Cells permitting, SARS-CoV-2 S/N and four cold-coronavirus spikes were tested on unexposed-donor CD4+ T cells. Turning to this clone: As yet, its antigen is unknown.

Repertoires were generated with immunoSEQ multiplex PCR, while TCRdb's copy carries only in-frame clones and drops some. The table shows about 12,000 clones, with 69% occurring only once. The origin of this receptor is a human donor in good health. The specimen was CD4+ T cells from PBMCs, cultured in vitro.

The CDR3 reads CASSEPRGQETQYF. CDR3 nucleotide sequence: TGTGCCAGCAGTGAACCCAGGGGTCAAGAGACCCAGTACTTC. The chain employs TRBV2 and TRBJ2-5; D is possibly TRBD1 (6 bases). Germline V gene sequence: CDR1 SNHLY, CDR2 FYNNEI. Trimming shortened V by 2 bases and J by 2 bases, and 9 bases separated the two germline ends. The CDR3 is 14 amino acids. Full variable domain (missing parts from reference TRBV2 and TRBJ2-5): EPEVTQTPSHQVTQMGQEVILRCVPISNHLYFYWYRQILGQKVEFLVSFYNNEISEKSEIFDDQFSVERPDGSNFTLKIRSTKLEDSAMYFCASSEPRGQETQYFGPGTRLLVL.